Shown below are 25 T cell receptor beta chains from a single sample sequenced in a study of shared clonotypes between healthy human individuals. Sequencing used immunoSEQ multiplex PCR; TCRdb keeps in-frame clones, though not all of them. In the table there are 2.5 million or so clones, around 90% of which are singletons. The specimen was naive CD4+ T cells sorted from blood. Subset meaning: CD45RA+ positively selected. These receptors came from a man between 18 and 29 years old in good health.

The rearrangement uses TRBV7-2 and TRBJ2-1, with TRBD2 matching 10 bases. CDR1 and CDR2 from the germline V gene are SGHTA and FQGNSA. V dropped 5 bases and J dropped 9; count of bases not matched to a gene: 7. This CDR3 spans 14 amino acids. The chain's CDR3 is CASSQASGSGEQFF. The DNA of the CDR3 is TGTGCCAGCAGCCAGGCTAGCGGGAGCGGTGAGCAGTTCTTC.

The chain recombines TRBV7-2 with TRBJ2-7; D remains ambiguous. The V end was cut by 5 bases, the J end by 3 bases, with 11 bases between. Germline lookup yields CDR1 SGHTA and CDR2 FQGNSA. The CDR3 length is 13 residues. The CDR3 nucleotides read TGTGCCAGCAGCACACCAGAAATCTACGAGCAGTACTTC. Translated: CASSTPEIYEQYF.

V usage is TRBV5-1 and J usage is TRBJ1-3; 9 bases map to TRBD1. V was pared by 5 bases and J by 1 base, with 10 bases of the junction left unmatched. The germline V gene encodes CDR1 SGHRS and CDR2 YFSETQ. The CDR3 contains 17 residues. CDR3 sequence reads: CASSITGQGISGNTIYF. Here the CDR3 DNA reads TGCGCCAGCAGTATCACGGGACAGGGTATATCTGGAAACACCATATATTTT. Full variable domain (outside the CDR3, taken from reference TRBV5-1 and TRBJ1-3): KAGVTQTPRYLIKTRGQQVTLSCSPISGHRSVSWYQQTPGQGLQFLFEYFSETQRNKGNFPGRFSGRQFSNSRSEMNVSTLELGDSALYLCASSITGQGISGNTIYFGEGSWLTVV.

The chain links TRBV2 to TRBJ2-5; 7 bases align to TRBD2. V gave up 10 bases and J gave up 2 bases; unmatched junction bases: 7. The CDR3 covers 13 residues. Germline-derived CDR1 and CDR2 are SNHLY and FYNNEI. The CDR3, as DNA: TGTGCCACCCGGGGGGTCCGTCAAGAGACCCAGTACTTC. Protein sequence: CATRGVRQETQYF.

The chain couples TRBV19 to TRBJ1-5, with 7 positions matching TRBD1. The CDR3 sequence is 15 residues long. Germline V gene sequence: CDR1 LNHDA, CDR2 SQIVND (reference sequence). J gave up 2 bases and V 7 bases, and 8 bases lay outside the gene matches. CDR3 coding DNA: TGTGCCAGTAATGAACAGGGGTTTGGCAATCAGCCCCAGCATTTT. Encoded protein: CASNEQGFGNQPQHF.

This clone was picked up one time. The J gene is TRBJ2-5, the V gene TRBV9; D is perhaps TRBD2 (6 bases). This CDR3 region has 16 residues. V was trimmed by 0 bases and J by 0 bases, leaving 12 bases between them. Germline V gene lookup returns CDR1 SGDLS and CDR2 YYNGEE. The CDR3 DNA is TGTGCCAGCAGCGTAGCTACGGGACTGTACCAAGAGACCCAGTACTTC. As protein: CASSVATGLYQETQYF. Drawing the rest from reference TRBV9 and TRBJ2-5, the complete variable domain is DSGVTQTPKHLITATGQRVTLRCSPRSGDLSVYWYQQSLDQGLQFLIQYYNGEERAKGNILERFSAQQFPDLHSELNLSSLELGDSALYFCASSVATGLYQETQYFGPGTRLLVL.

This clone came up once. The chain combines TRBV10-3 with TRBJ1-6; D is uncertain. The CDR3 covers 14 residues. Germline loops: CDR1 ENHRY, CDR2 SYGVKD. Deletions cut 5 bases from V and 4 bases from J, with 9 bases between. CDR3 in DNA: TGTGCCATCAGTAAGACAAATTATAATTCACCCCTCCACTTT. Its protein is CAISKTNYNSPLHF.

V gene TRBV9 combines with J gene TRBJ1-1; the match to TRBD1 covers 7 bases. V lost 1 base, J lost 4 bases, and 13 bases stayed unmatched. The CDR3 runs to 17 residues. Germline CDR1 reads SGDLS; CDR2 reads YYNGEE. CDR3 DNA: TGTGCCAGCAGCGTAAGTGGTGGGACAGTAAAAGTCACTGAAGCTTTCTTT. Its translation: CASSVSGGTVKVTEAFF.

This chain connects TRBV5-5 to TRBJ2-7; D is unclear. The V gene lost 4 bases and the J gene lost 2 bases, with 10 bases spanning the gap. Germline V gives CDR1 SGHKS, CDR2 YYEKEE (reference sequence). The CDR3 runs 13 residues. DNA of the CDR3: TGTGCCAGCAGCAGCCGACCCGCCTACGAGCAGTACTTC. This sequence encodes CASSSRPAYEQYF.

The chain employs TRBV7-2 and TRBJ2-7; no reliable D call. Germline lookup yields CDR1 SGHTA and CDR2 FQGNSA. V was pared by 5 bases and J by 5 bases, with 16 bases between. This CDR3 spans 14 amino acids. The CDR3 loop is CASSRGWLTNEQYF. Here the CDR3 DNA reads TGTGCCAGCAGCCGTGGATGGTTAACGAACGAGCAGTACTTC.

The rearrangement joins TRBV19 to TRBJ1-6; D uncertain. From germline, CDR1 is LNHDA and CDR2 SQIVND (reference sequence). This CDR3 is 16 amino acids long. Trimming took 5 bases from V and 10 from J, leaving 21 bases between them. CDR3 DNA: TGTGCCAGTAGTCTAAGCTTCGGAGCGGTGGACTCACCCCTCCACTTT. It specifies CASSLSFGAVDSPLHF.

V and J are TRBV27 and TRBJ1-5; D may be TRBD1 (5 bases). The CDR3 length is 15 residues. Deletions cut 0 bases from V and 9 bases from J, with 15 bases between. The V gene's germline CDR1 is MNHEY and CDR2 SMNVEV (reference sequence). CDR3 in DNA: TGTGCCAGCAGTTTATCGGGGACTCGAACTGCGCCCCAGCATTTT. This gives the protein CASSLSGTRTAPQHF.

This chain links TRBV5-4 with TRBJ1-1; D not resolved. This CDR3 is 14 amino acids long. V was shortened by 0 bases and J by 0 bases, with 6 bases between the two germline ends. Germline CDR1 and CDR2: SGHNT and YYREEE (reference sequence). CDR3 in DNA: TGTGCCAGCAGCTTGGAATCCATGAACACTGAAGCTTTCTTT. It yields the protein CASSLESMNTEAFF.

The V gene is TRBV5-1, the J gene TRBJ2-5; D perhaps matches TRBD1 (5 bases). With 1 base removed from V and 3 bases from J, the gap between germline ends came to 7 bases. CDR3 size: 13 residues. Per germline, CDR1 SGHRS and CDR2 YFSETQ. In DNA, the CDR3 is TGCGCCAGCAGCTTGAGCAGGGAAGAGACCCAGTACTTC. This gives the protein CASSLSREETQYF.

For this clone: One junction end disagrees with the germline gene, perhaps due to a read error. Other DNA sequences in the same sample also yield this CDR3. This chain uses TRBV11-2 with TRBJ2-7; no definite D call. The CDR3 is 16 residues long. In germline, CDR1 is SGHAT, CDR2 FQNNGV. CDR3 region: CASSQIGAGYTYEQYF. For the CDR3, the DNA is TGTGCCAGCAGCCAGATCGGAGCAGGATATACCTACGAGCAGTATTTC. The full variable domain, in which reference TRBV11-2 and TRBJ2-7 provide the parts outside the CDR3, is EAGVAQSPRYKIIEKRQSVAFWCNPISGHATLYWYQQILGQGPKLLIQFQNNGVVDDSQLPKDRFSAERLKGVDSTLKIQPAKLEDSAVYLCASSQIGAGYTYEQYFGPGTRLTVT.

CDR3 bases: TGTGCCAGCCAGGGTACCGGGGAGCTGTTTTTT. Translated: CASQGTGELFF. V is TRBV28 and J is TRBJ2-2, with a tentative D call TRBD1 (5 bases). This CDR3 contains 11 residues. The germline V gene encodes CDR1 MDHEN and CDR2 SYDVKM. V gave up 8 bases and J gave up 5 bases, with 6 bases separating them.

The V and J genes are TRBV28 and TRBJ1-3, with a tentative D call TRBD1 (6 bases). This CDR3 region has 15 residues. Germline-derived CDR1 and CDR2 are MDHEN and SYDVKM. The ends were cut back, 6 bases at V and 4 bases at J, with 16 bases in the middle. CDR3 sequence reads: CASSPQGPPGNTIYF. In nucleotides, the CDR3 is TGTGCCAGCAGCCCACAGGGTCCTCCCGGAAACACCATATATTTT.

Note on this clone: This sample also contains other DNA sequences that code for the same CDR3. This chain links TRBV6-1 with TRBJ2-1; a weak D match, TRBD2 (5 bases). V lost 2 bases to trimming and J lost 10 bases, with 6 bases between them. The CDR3 totals 11 residues. The V gene's germline CDR1 is MNHNS and CDR2 SASEGT. The CDR3 protein is CASSERGEQFF. CDR3 in DNA: TGTGCCAGCAGTGAAAGAGGGGAGCAGTTCTTC.

This chain connects TRBV5-4 to TRBJ2-5, with 10 positions matching TRBD1. This CDR3 is 16 amino acids long. Germline values: CDR1 SGHNT, CDR2 YYREEE (reference sequence). The V gene end was trimmed by 4 bases and the J gene end by 4 bases; junction bases not matched to a gene: 10. In DNA, the CDR3 is TGTGCCAGCAGCCCAAGGGGGACAGGGGAAGGAGAGACCCAGTACTTC. It codes for CASSPRGTGEGETQYF.

The V call is TRBV7-9, the J call TRBJ2-5; no clear D gene. The DNA end is more similar to TRBJ2-7, so the J call may be wrong. CDR3 length: 13 amino acids. The germline CDR1 and CDR2 sequences are SEHNR and FQNEAQ (reference sequence). The CDR3 protein is CASSLPPAYEQYF. As DNA, the CDR3 is TGTGCCAGCAGCTTGCCTCCCGCCTACGAGCAGTACTTC.

This chain links TRBV2 with TRBJ2-3; TRBD2 aligns across 9 bases. J lost 0 bases, V lost 4 bases, and 8 bases had no gene match. The CDR3 loop spans 17 amino acids. CDR1 is SNHLY and CDR2 is FYNNEI in the germline V gene. The CDR3 protein is CASSVSGGTASTDTQYF. In nucleotides, the CDR3 is TGTGCCAGCAGTGTGAGCGGGGGGACCGCTAGCACAGATACGCAGTATTTT.

This clone showed up just a few times. The V and J genes are TRBV7-9 and TRBJ1-1, with D possibly being TRBD1 (5 bases). V was trimmed by 5 bases and J by 7 bases, leaving 11 bases between them. The CDR3 length is 12 residues. Germline V lookup: CDR1 SEHNR, CDR2 FQNEAQ (reference sequence). CDR3 nucleotides: TGTGCCAGCAGCACCCCGGGGGGTGAAGCTTTCTTT. Its translation is CASSTPGGEAFF.

The chain combines TRBV6-1 with TRBJ2-5; D unclear. With 2 bases removed from V and 2 bases from J, the gap between germline ends came to 12 bases. CDR1 is MNHNS and CDR2 is SASEGT in the germline V gene. This CDR3 has 15 amino acids. The CDR3 sequence is CASSETSRSQETQYF. CDR3 sequence (DNA): TGTGCCAGCAGTGAAACCTCTAGATCTCAAGAGACCCAGTACTTC.

This chain uses TRBV12-5 with TRBJ2-7, with 9 bases that match TRBD2. Germline V gives CDR1 LGHNT, CDR2 FRNRAP. Trimming removed 0 bases from V and 2 bases from J; junction bases left unmatched: 14. This CDR3 contains 19 residues. CDR3 in amino acids: CASGLVLDSGRVVAYEQYF. The CDR3 region has the DNA TGTGCTAGTGGTTTGGTACTTGATAGCGGGAGAGTGGTCGCCTACGAGCAGTACTTC.

V usage is TRBV4-1 and J usage is TRBJ2-7, with 9 bases aligning to TRBD1. This CDR3 comprises 17 residues. With V trimmed by 0 bases and J by 6 bases, 12 bases remained unmatched. Looked up from germline, CDR1 is MGHRA and CDR2 is YSYEKL. CDR3 in DNA: TGCGCCAGCAGCCAAGATTTCTTGGGACAGGGTATGATCGAGCAGTACTTC. This gives the protein CASSQDFLGQGMIEQYF.